One and the same sample provided the 10 T cell receptor beta chains below, sequenced in a study of neurological immune-mediated disorders. TCRdb analysed the 5' RACE reads with MiXCR anew, one entry per CDR3 protein. The sample comprises around 130,000 distinct CDR3 sequences, approximately 3.2% of which are singletons, and over 1% rests with the top ten. The sequencing input was PBMCs. These receptors were taken from a woman in her thirties with multiple sclerosis.

At least ten counts were recorded for this clonotype. The chain employs TRBV5-1 and TRBJ2-7, with D tentatively TRBD1 (6 bases). The germline CDR1 and CDR2 sequences are SGHRS and YFSETQ. This CDR3 has 15 amino acids. V was pared by 2 bases and J by 7 bases, with 19 bases between. CDR3 DNA sequence: TGCGCCAGCAGCTTCCAAGGGGGAGCGGCCCCGGAGCAGTACTTC. Its protein product is CASSFQGGAAPEQYF.

Many counts were recorded for this clonotype. The V and J genes are TRBV7-2 and TRBJ1-5; the match to TRBD1 covers 8 bases. Germline V gene sequence: CDR1 SGHTA, CDR2 FQGNSA. V was pared by 3 bases and J by 7 bases, with 11 bases of the junction left unmatched. The CDR3 consists of 16 residues. The CDR3 here is CASSLGPGGAWQPQHF. CDR3 in DNA: TGTGCCAGCAGCTTGGGGCCAGGGGGCGCATGGCAGCCCCAGCATTTT.

This clonotype was found many times. This chain links TRBV10-2 with TRBJ2-5, with D tentatively TRBD1 (6 bases). The germline V and J ends were trimmed by 6 bases and 2 bases, with 22 bases remaining between them. The CDR3 totals 17 residues. The germline gives CDR1 WSHSY, CDR2 SAAADI. The CDR3 protein is CASRGYHRVTAQETQYF. The DNA of the CDR3 is TGCGCCAGCAGAGGGTACCACAGGGTGACGGCACAAGAGACCCAGTACTTC.

Regarding this clonotype: Because the CDR3 is missing its conserved closing phenylalanine or tryptophan, this is likely a read error. The CDR3 bases are TGTGCCAGTCGATCGGGCCTTGAAGCTTTCAAT. Its protein is CASRSGLEAFN. The V call is TRBV7-2, the J call TRBJ1-1, with unresolved D. The CDR3 is made up of 11 amino acids. V lost 9 bases and J lost 7, with 12 bases in between. Germline CDR1 SGHTA, CDR2 FQGNSA.

Many counts were recorded for this clonotype. The V call is TRBV29-1, the J call TRBJ2-6, with 8 bases that match TRBD1. After removal of 7 bases from V and 0 bases from J, the junction contained 11 bases not matched to a gene. Germline V gene lookup returns CDR1 SQVTM and CDR2 ANQGSEA. This CDR3 contains 17 residues. DNA for the CDR3: TGCAGCGCATCAACCGGGACAGGCCCCTCTGGGGCCAACGTCCTGACTTTC. Protein product: CSASTGTGPSGANVLTF.

The rearrangement links TRBV30 to TRBJ1-1, with a possible D match to TRBD1 (5 bases). The V gene lost 3 bases and the J gene lost 3 bases, with 8 bases spanning the gap. The CDR3 is made up of 12 amino acids. Germline CDR1 reads GTSNPN; CDR2 reads SVGIG (reference sequence). Here the CDR3 DNA reads TGTGCCTGGAGGATAGGGGACACTGAAGCTTTCTTT. Amino acids: CAWRIGDTEAFF.

This clonotype was observed many times. The chain couples TRBV5-1 to TRBJ2-5; D gene ambiguous. Per the germline V gene, CDR1 is SGHRS and CDR2 is YFSETQ. This CDR3 comprises 13 residues. The germline V and J ends were trimmed by 1 base and 4 bases, with 8 bases remaining between them. The CDR3 protein is CASSLPSRETQYF. For the CDR3, the DNA is TGCGCCAGCAGCTTGCCCAGTAGAGAGACCCAGTACTTC. Filled out from reference TRBV5-1 and TRBJ2-5, the complete variable domain reads KAGVTQTPRYLIKTRGQQVTLSCSPISGHRSVSWYQQTPGQGLQFLFEYFSETQRNKGNFPGRFSGRQFSNSRSEMNVSTLELGDSALYLCASSLPSRETQYFGPGTRLLVL.

This clonotype was seen at least ten times. The gene calls are TRBV29-1 and TRBJ1-4, with D possibly TRBD1 on 5 matching bases. The CDR3 extends over 12 amino acids. CDR1 is SQVTM, CDR2 ANQGSEA, per germline. Trimming cost V 7 bases and J 12 bases, with 18 bases left between them. The CDR3 DNA sequence: TGCAGCGCCAAGGGAACGGGGCAGGAACTGTTTTTT. It yields the protein CSAKGTGQELFF. The complete variable domain, with remaining parts taken from reference TRBV29-1 and TRBJ1-4, reads SAVISQKPSRDICQRGTSLTIQCQVDSQVTMMFWYRQQPGQSLTLIATANQGSEATYESGFVIDKFPISRPNLTFSTLTVSNMSPEDSSIYLCSAKGTGQELFFGSGTQLSVL.

This clonotype was detected ten times or more. A junction end diverges from the germline sequence, so it may reflect a read error. V and J are TRBV20-1 and TRBJ2-1, with 10 bases fitting TRBD2. The V gene's germline CDR1 is DFQATT and CDR2 SNEGSKA (reference sequence). The CDR3 loop spans 10 amino acids. CDR3 in amino acids: CSASTSGAIF. In DNA form, the CDR3 reads TGCAGTGCTAGCACTAGCGGGGCTATCTTC.

This clonotype was recorded at least ten times. CDR3 in DNA: TGTGCCATCAGTGACGAACTCGCCTACAATGAGCAGTTCTTC. It encodes CAISDELAYNEQFF. The chain joins TRBV10-3 to TRBJ2-1; D remains ambiguous. The CDR3 loop spans 14 amino acids. Germline V gene data show CDR1 as ENHRY and CDR2 as SYGVKD. V lost 3 bases and J 2 bases, leaving 8 bases between the germline ends.